This section outlines one T cell receptor (beta chain) sequence together with its context. Its antigen remains unidentified. A read error may explain this, as a much larger clone is one base away. The germline V gene (reference sequence) yields MNHEY for CDR1 and SMNVEV for CDR2. The CDR3, from cysteine to phenylalanine, totals 12 residues. The only DNA kept is the CDR3, 36 bases in frame from the first base. Deletion took 8 bases off V and 1 base off J, with a span of 5 bases between the germline ends. Reading the label with the study, this specimen's treatment or condition is: allogeneic hematopoietic cell transplantation with graft depleted of TCRalphabeta T cells and CD19 B cells. The children who served as transplant recipients had been given grafts of TCRalphabeta/CD19-depleted allogeneic hematopoietic cells. This sample stems from a study of T-cell reconstitution after alpha-beta-depleted transplantation in children (dated by TCRdb to about 2016). For the study in its entirety: Using TCR repertoire profiling, the study quantitatively followed how T-cell immune reconstitution unfolded in children after TCRalphabeta/CD19-depleted allogeneic hematopoietic cell transplantation. The full study reports these points: In some patients, the high TCRbeta diversity seen at day 60 was put down to recipient T cells and intrathymic progenitors that had survived conditioning. The apparently early alphabetaT-cell count recovery about two months after transplant was reportedly dependent on only several hundred rapidly expanded clones derived from non-depleted graft cells. Over subsequent months, a decline in hyperexpanded clone frequencies was noted, and after one year, T-cell counts and TCRbeta diversity were mostly ascribed to newly produced T cells.

To prepare the library, PCR was applied. TCRdb names Illumina HiSeq 2500 as the instrument used. Molecular barcoding was employed in the preparation of TCR libraries, with unique molecular identifiers being used to normalize TCRbeta repertoire quantification. The raw public data were reprocessed by TCRdb itself: fastp quality trimming at Q25, MiXCR clonotype calling, in-frame beta chains only. Rows matching on CDR3 protein sequence are summarized as one entry with the most common DNA and genes. Present in this sample are around 300,000 distinct CDR3 sequences, more than 20% of which were seen just once. The ten largest clones represent roughly 9.8% of the sample.

This TCR came from a male patient aged 10 to 17 who had a stem cell transplant for acute lymphoblastic leukemia, so the T cells may come from the graft donor. The rearranged segments are TRBV27 and TRBJ2-2; the D segment cannot be called with confidence. Sequencing used PBMCs, mostly from graft donor cells, obtained 180 days after TCRalphabeta/CD19-depleted stem cell transplant. The DNA reads as follows: TGTGCCAGCTCGGGGAACACCGGGGAGCTGTTTTTT. It encodes CASSGNTGELFF.